Sequencing of this T cell receptor beta chain was carried out in a study of human T cells and chemical hapten exposure. The time point: pre-sensitization, week 0. Documented treatment: therapeutic diphenylcyclopropenone sensitization with weekly scalp DPC. Via MiXCR, TCRdb re-called the RACE reads, giving one row per CDR3 protein. The sample holds fewer than 300,000 distinct CDR3 sequences, roughly 8.9% seen once. This TCR was sampled from a woman between 40 and 55 years old with alopecia areata. Some clones in this sample may be carry-over from other donors' samples. Here the sequenced sample was whole blood, taken in connection with sensitization to the hapten diphenylcyclopropenone (DPC).

CDR3: CASSLDRELFF. In nucleotides, the CDR3 is TGTGCCAGCAGCCTCGACAGGGAACTGTTTTTT. The chain employs TRBV12-3 or TRBV12-4 and TRBJ1-4, with 7 positions matching TRBD1. Germline trimming cut 6 bases from V and 12 bases from J; bases unmatched to any gene: 4. CDR3 length equals 11 residues.